This T cell receptor beta chain comes out of a study of blood T cell repertoires in COVID-19. The cohort comprised adults aged roughly 18 to 95 years residing in about 25 US areas. This CDR3 spans 14 amino acids. The V gene's germline CDR1 is GTSNPN and CDR2 SVGIG (reference sequence). V was pared by 3 bases and J by 2 bases, with 11 bases between. Measured with immunoSEQ multiplex PCR; TCRdb has only the in-frame clones, and not every one. This table has approximately 500,000 clones, over 75% appearing once. Sequencing was done on a sample of PBMCs or T cells enriched from blood (not recorded which). The genes are TRBV30 and TRBJ1-3, with a weak D call TRBD1 (5 bases). The clonotype comes from a woman aged 40 to 50 who had recovered from COVID-19. The CDR3 sequence is CAWSRVLTGNTIYF. The CDR3 DNA sequence: TGTGCCTGGAGCAGGGTATTAACTGGAAACACCATATATTTT.